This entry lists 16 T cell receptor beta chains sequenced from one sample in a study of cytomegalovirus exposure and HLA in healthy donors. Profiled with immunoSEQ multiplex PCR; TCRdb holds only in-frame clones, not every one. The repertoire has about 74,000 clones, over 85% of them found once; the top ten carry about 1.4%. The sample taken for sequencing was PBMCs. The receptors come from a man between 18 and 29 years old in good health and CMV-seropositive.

The CDR3 nucleotides are TGTGCCATCAGTGAGAGAGGGTTAGGATCCTACGAGCAGTACTTC. It yields the protein CAISERGLGSYEQYF. The chain carries TRBV10-3 and TRBJ2-7; weak D call: TRBD2 (5 bases). The V end was cut by 2 bases, the J end by 1 base, with 12 bases between. CDR3 size: 15 residues. CDR1 is ENHRY and CDR2 is SYGVKD in the germline V gene.

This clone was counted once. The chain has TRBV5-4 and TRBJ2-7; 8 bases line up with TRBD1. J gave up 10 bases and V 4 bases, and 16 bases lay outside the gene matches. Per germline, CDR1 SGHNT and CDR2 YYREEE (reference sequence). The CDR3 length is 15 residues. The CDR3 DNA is TGTGCCAGCAGCCTCGGACAGGGCTGGGGTGACGGTCAGTACTTC. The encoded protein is CASSLGQGWGDGQYF.

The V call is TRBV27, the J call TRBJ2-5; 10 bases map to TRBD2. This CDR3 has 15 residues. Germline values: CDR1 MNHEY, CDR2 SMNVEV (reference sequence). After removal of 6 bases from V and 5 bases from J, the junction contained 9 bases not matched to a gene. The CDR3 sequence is CASRPTSGFGETQYF. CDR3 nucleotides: TGTGCCAGCAGGCCGACTAGCGGGTTTGGGGAGACCCAGTACTTC.

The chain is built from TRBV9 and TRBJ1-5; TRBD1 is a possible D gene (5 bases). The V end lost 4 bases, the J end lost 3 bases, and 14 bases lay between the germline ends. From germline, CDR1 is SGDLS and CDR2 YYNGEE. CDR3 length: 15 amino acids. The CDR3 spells CASSPSEGNNQPQHF. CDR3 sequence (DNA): TGTGCCAGCAGCCCCTCGGAGGGGAACAATCAGCCCCAGCATTTT.

The CDR3 nucleotides read TGTGCCAGCAGCTTACGGGCGGGAGCCCTCACTGAGCAGTTCTTC. Its translation: CASSLRAGALTEQFF. This sequence joins TRBV7-9 and TRBJ2-1; 7 bases are shared with TRBD2. The CDR3 totals 15 residues. Trimming took 2 bases from V and 9 from J; bases not matched to a gene: 10. Looked up from germline, CDR1 is SEHNR and CDR2 is FQNEAQ (reference sequence).

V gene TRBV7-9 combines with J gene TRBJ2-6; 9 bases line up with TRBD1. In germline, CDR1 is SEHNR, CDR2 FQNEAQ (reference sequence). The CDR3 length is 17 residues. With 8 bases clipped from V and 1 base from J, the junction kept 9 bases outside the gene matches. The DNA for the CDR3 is TGTGCCAGCGCTTATAGGGACAGGGTATCTGGGGCCAACGTCCTGACTTTC. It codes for CASAYRDRVSGANVLTF.

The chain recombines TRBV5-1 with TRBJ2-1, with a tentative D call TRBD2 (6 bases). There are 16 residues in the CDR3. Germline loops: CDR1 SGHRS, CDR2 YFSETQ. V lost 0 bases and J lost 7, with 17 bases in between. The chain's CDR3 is CASSLGVGGPGNEQFF. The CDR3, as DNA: TGCGCCAGCAGCTTGGGTGTGGGAGGCCCGGGGAATGAGCAGTTCTTC.

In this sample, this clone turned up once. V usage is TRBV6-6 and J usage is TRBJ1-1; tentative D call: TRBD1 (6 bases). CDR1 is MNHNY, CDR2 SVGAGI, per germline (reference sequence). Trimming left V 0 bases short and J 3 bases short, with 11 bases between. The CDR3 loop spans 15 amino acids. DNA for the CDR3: TGTGCCAGCAGTTACTCGACACAGGGAGACACTGAAGCTTTCTTT. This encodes CASSYSTQGDTEAFF.

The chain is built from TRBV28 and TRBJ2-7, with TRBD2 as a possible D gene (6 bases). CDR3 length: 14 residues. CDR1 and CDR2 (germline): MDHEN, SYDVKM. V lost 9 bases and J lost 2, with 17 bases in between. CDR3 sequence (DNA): TGTGCCAGTAGATTCCGGGACTTGGCCTACGAGCAGTACTTC. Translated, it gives CASRFRDLAYEQYF.

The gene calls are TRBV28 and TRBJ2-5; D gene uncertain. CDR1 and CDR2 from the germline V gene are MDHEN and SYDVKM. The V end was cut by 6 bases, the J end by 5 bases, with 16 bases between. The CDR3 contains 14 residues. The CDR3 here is CASRPPPGSETQYF. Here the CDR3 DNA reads TGTGCCAGCAGACCCCCGCCGGGTTCGGAGACCCAGTACTTC.

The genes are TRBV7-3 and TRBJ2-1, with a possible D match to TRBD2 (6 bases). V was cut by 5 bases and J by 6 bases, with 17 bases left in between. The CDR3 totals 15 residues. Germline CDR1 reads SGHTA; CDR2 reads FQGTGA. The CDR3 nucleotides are TGTGCCAGCAGCCCATACGGGAGTAGCGGCAATGAGCAGTTCTTC. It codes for CASSPYGSSGNEQFF. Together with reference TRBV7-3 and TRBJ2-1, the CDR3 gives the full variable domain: GAGVSQTPSNKVTEKGKYVELRCDPISGHTALYWYRQSLGQGPEFLIYFQGTGAADDSGLPNDRFFAVRPEGSVSTLKIQRTERGDSAVYLCASSPYGSSGNEQFFGPGTRLTVL.

Here the CDR3 reads CSDSKGTQNNEQFF. CDR3 in DNA: TGCAGCGACTCCAAGGGGACACAGAACAATGAGCAGTTCTTC. The chain employs TRBV29-1 and TRBJ2-1; possibly TRBD1 for D (6 bases). Trimming took 7 bases from V and 5 from J, leaving 18 bases between them. CDR1 is SQVTM, CDR2 ANQGSEA, per germline. The CDR3 contains 14 residues.

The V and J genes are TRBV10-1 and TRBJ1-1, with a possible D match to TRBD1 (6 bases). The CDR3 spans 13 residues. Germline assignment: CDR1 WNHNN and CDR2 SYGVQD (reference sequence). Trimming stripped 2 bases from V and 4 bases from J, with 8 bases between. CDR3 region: CASSETRGTEAFF. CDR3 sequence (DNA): TGCGCCAGCAGTGAGACCAGGGGCACTGAAGCTTTCTTT.

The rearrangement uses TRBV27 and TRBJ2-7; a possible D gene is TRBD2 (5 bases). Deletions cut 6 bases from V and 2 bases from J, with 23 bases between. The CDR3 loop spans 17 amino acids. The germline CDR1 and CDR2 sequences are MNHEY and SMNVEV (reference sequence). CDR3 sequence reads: CASRPNGLAQIPYEQYF. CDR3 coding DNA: TGTGCCAGCAGGCCTAATGGGCTAGCTCAAATTCCCTACGAGCAGTACTTC.

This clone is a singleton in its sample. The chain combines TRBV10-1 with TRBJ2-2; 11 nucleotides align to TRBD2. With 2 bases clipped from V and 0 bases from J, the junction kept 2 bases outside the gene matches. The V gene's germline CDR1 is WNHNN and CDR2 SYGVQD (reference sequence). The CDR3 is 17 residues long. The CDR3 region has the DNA TGCGCCAGCAGTGAGCTAGCGGGAGGTTCGAACACCGGGGAGCTGTTTTTT. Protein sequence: CASSELAGGSNTGELFF.

CDR3 region: CASRQGQGADTQYF. CDR3 coding DNA: TGTGCCAGCAGACAAGGACAGGGAGCAGATACGCAGTATTTT. The genes are TRBV2 and TRBJ2-3; 8 bases align to TRBD1. This CDR3 spans 14 amino acids. Per the germline V gene, CDR1 is SNHLY and CDR2 is FYNNEI. Germline trimming cut 6 bases from V and 4 bases from J; bases unmatched to any gene: 6. The whole variable domain, remainder taken from reference TRBV2 and TRBJ2-3, is EPEVTQTPSHQVTQMGQEVILRCVPISNHLYFYWYRQILGQKVEFLVSFYNNEISEKSEIFDDQFSVERPDGSNFTLKIRSTKLEDSAMYFCASRQGQGADTQYFGPGTRLTVL.